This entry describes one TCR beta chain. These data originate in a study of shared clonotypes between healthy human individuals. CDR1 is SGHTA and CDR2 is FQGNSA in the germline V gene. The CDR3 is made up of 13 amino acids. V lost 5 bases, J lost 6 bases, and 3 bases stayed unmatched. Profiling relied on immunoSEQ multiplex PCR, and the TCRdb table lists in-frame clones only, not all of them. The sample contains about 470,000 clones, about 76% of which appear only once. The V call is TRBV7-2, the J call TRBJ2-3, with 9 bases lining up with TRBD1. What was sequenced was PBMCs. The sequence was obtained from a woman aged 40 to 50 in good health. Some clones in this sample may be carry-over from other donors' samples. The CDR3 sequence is CASSRTGDDTQYF. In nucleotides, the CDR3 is TGTGCCAGCAGCAGGACAGGGGACGATACGCAGTATTTT.